Each of the 5 T cell receptor beta chains below was sequenced from the same sample in a study of T cell responses to AZD1222 COVID-19 vaccine. Produced via immunoSEQ multiplex PCR; TCRdb's table is partial and in-frame only. The sample yields over 130,000 clones, about 93% seen once. The input for sequencing was peripheral blood, taken 28 days after the second AZD1222 dose. The receptors come from an adult who received the AZD1222 COVID-19 vaccine.

The chain has TRBV2 and TRBJ2-1; the match to TRBD2 covers 9 bases. The CDR3 sequence is 15 residues long. Germline assignment: CDR1 SNHLY and CDR2 FYNNEI. V was pared by 5 bases and J by 7 bases, with 9 bases of the junction left unmatched. DNA of the CDR3: TGTGCCAGCAGTTCCTCTAGCGGGACCGGGAATGAGCAGTTCTTC. Residues: CASSSSSGTGNEQFF.

V usage is TRBV7-9 and J usage is TRBJ2-5; D is perhaps TRBD1 (6 bases). V was trimmed by 8 bases and J by 3 bases, leaving 10 bases between them. The V gene's germline CDR1 is SEHNR and CDR2 FQNEAQ (reference sequence). The CDR3 has 12 residues. For the CDR3, the DNA is TGTGCCAGCGGCCCAGGGGAAGAGACCCAGTACTTC. Its translation is CASGPGEETQYF.

The chain recombines TRBV3-1 (or the pseudogene TRBV3-2) with TRBJ1-2; D may be TRBD1 (6 bases). The CDR3 loop spans 15 amino acids. The germline CDR1 and CDR2 sequences are LGHDT and YNNKEL (reference sequence). Trimming took 4 bases from V and 3 from J, leaving 15 bases between them. The CDR3 DNA is TGTGCCAGCAGCCCGACAGGAATTAGGGACTATGGCTACACCTTC. The encoded protein is CASSPTGIRDYGYTF.

V usage is TRBV30 and J usage is TRBJ1-4, with no clear D. Trimming pared 2 bases from V and 8 bases from J, leaving 12 bases between. CDR1 and CDR2 (germline): GTSNPN, SVGIG (reference sequence). The CDR3 extends over 13 amino acids. CDR3 bases: TGTGCCTGGAGTCCCCTTGCAAGGGAAAAACTGTTTTTT. Encoded protein: CAWSPLAREKLFF.

The chain uses TRBV18 and TRBJ1-2; 7 positions match TRBD1. V lost 8 bases, J lost 7 bases, and 13 bases stayed unmatched. Germline-derived CDR1 and CDR2 are KGHSH and LQKENI. This CDR3 has 14 amino acids. CDR3 nucleotides: TGTGCCAGCCTCACCCTGCAGGGGGAGGGTGGCTACACCTTC. It translates to CASLTLQGEGGYTF.